Shown below are 17 T cell receptor beta chains from a single sample sequenced in a study of T cells after yellow fever vaccination. TCRdb reanalysed the 5' RACE reads using MiXCR and keeps one entry per CDR3 protein. Among 46,000 or so distinct CDR3 sequences listed, roughly 6.4% were seen once. The sequenced sample was PBMCs, either bulk or a sorted T-cell subset (CD4+, CD8+, memory, or dextramer-sorted; not recorded which), obtained 45 days after the yellow fever booster vaccination. Receptors were obtained from a young man who received the YFV17D yellow fever vaccine.

This clonotype showed up many times. The rearrangement uses TRBV13 and TRBJ1-1; perhaps TRBD1 as D (6 bases). The length of the CDR3 is 15 residues. V was cut by 6 bases and J by 3 bases, with 17 bases left in between. CDR1 is PRHDT, CDR2 FYEKMQ, per germline (reference sequence). CDR3 DNA sequence: TGTGCCAGCAGACTCTCGAGGGGGTCGTACACTGAAGCTTTCTTT. Protein sequence: CASRLSRGSYTEAFF. Full variable domain (rest looked up from reference TRBV13 and TRBJ1-1): AAGVIQSPRHLIKEKRETATLKCYPIPRHDTVYWYQQGPGQDPQFLISFYEKMQSDKGSIPDRFSAQQFSDYHSELNMSSLELGDSALYFCASRLSRGSYTEAFFGQGTRLTVV.

This clonotype was detected many times. This chain joins TRBV20-1 and TRBJ2-1, with a possible D match to TRBD2 (6 bases). Trimming stripped 3 bases from V and 12 bases from J, with 21 bases between. This CDR3 contains 14 residues. Germline assignment: CDR1 DFQATT and CDR2 SNEGSKA (reference sequence). This chain's CDR3 is CSASGSAGSRGQFF. The CDR3 DNA reads TGCAGTGCTAGTGGGTCGGCGGGATCCCGCGGGCAGTTCTTC.

This clonotype was detected ten times or more. V and J are TRBV20-1 and TRBJ2-7, with 8 bases matching TRBD2. V was pared by 3 bases and J by 0 bases, with 7 bases of the junction left unmatched. Germline V CDR1 and CDR2: DFQATT, SNEGSKA (reference sequence). CDR3 length: 15 amino acids. CDR3 sequence: CSARRPSGSSYEQYF. The CDR3 DNA is TGCAGTGCTAGGCGGCCGAGCGGGAGCTCCTACGAGCAGTACTTC.

This clonotype was seen at least ten times. This chain joins TRBV6-2 or TRBV6-3 and TRBJ2-5; TRBD1 matches at 7 bases. The V gene's germline CDR1 is MNHEY and CDR2 SVGEGT. Trimming at V came to 6 bases and at J to 4 bases, leaving 11 bases not matched to a gene. The CDR3 sequence is 15 residues long. CDR3: CASRTVTGRPETQYF. The DNA of the CDR3 is TGTGCCAGCAGAACCGTGACAGGGAGACCAGAGACCCAGTACTTC.

This clonotype was seen at least ten times. The chain couples TRBV10-3 to TRBJ2-7, with D hard to call. Germline loops: CDR1 ENHRY, CDR2 SYGVKD. The CDR3 has 9 residues. Trimming took 8 bases from V and 7 from J, leaving 6 bases between them. CDR3 region: CAIGDEQYF. The CDR3 nucleotides are TGTGCCATCGGGGATGAGCAGTACTTC.

This clonotype showed up many times. The chain joins TRBV27 to TRBJ2-2; D gene uncertain. CDR3 size: 15 residues. From germline, CDR1 is MNHEY and CDR2 SMNVEV (reference sequence). V lost 4 bases and J 2 bases, leaving 11 bases between the germline ends. The CDR3, as DNA: TGTGCCAGCAGTTCGACCCTATTAAACACCGGGGAGCTGTTTTTT. As protein: CASSSTLLNTGELFF.

This clonotype came up a few times. The chain combines TRBV28 with TRBJ2-1, with a possible D match to TRBD1 (6 bases). V was cut by 5 bases and J by 7 bases, with 18 bases left in between. The CDR3 runs 15 residues. Per the germline V gene, CDR1 is MDHEN and CDR2 is SYDVKM. CDR3 sequence: CASSHFTGMGNEQFF. CDR3 nucleotides: TGTGCCAGCAGTCACTTTACAGGGATGGGGAATGAGCAGTTCTTC.

This clonotype has at least ten counts. The chain combines TRBV29-1 with TRBJ2-7; D is perhaps TRBD2 (5 bases). Germline loops: CDR1 SQVTM, CDR2 ANQGSEA. The germline V and J ends were trimmed by 1 base and 5 bases, with 9 bases remaining between them. The CDR3 contains 12 residues. The DNA for the CDR3 is TGCAGCGTTGAAGGGCCAGCGGACGAGCAGTACTTC. Translation: CSVEGPADEQYF.

This clonotype was picked up many times. The rearrangement joins TRBV20-1 to TRBJ1-2, with no clear D. This CDR3 region has 14 residues. Germline V gene lookup returns CDR1 DFQATT and CDR2 SNEGSKA (reference sequence). Trimming took 2 bases from V and 4 from J, leaving 14 bases between them. The CDR3 region has the DNA TGCAGTGCTAGACATACTATAGGTCCCTATGGCTACACCTTC. This encodes CSARHTIGPYGYTF.

On this clonotype: The conserved final phenylalanine or tryptophan is absent from the CDR3, which likely points to a read error. CDR3: CSASQSGPGRPYEQYY. The CDR3 DNA reads as TGCAGTGCTAGCCAAAGTGGACCAGGTAGACCCTACGAGCAGTACTAC. This chain uses TRBV20-1 with TRBJ2-7; no firm D call. Looked up from germline, CDR1 is DFQATT and CDR2 is SNEGSKA (reference sequence). The V end lost 3 bases, the J end lost 2 bases, and 20 bases lay between the germline ends. This CDR3 is 16 amino acids long.

The chain recombines TRBV7-6 with TRBJ2-7; D gene uncertain. The CDR3 covers 15 residues. The V gene lost 1 base and the J gene lost 6 bases, with 16 bases spanning the gap. CDR1 SGHVS and CDR2 FNYEAQ come from the germline V gene. CDR3 nucleotide sequence: TGTGCCAGCAGCTTAGAATCCAGCCGCTCAACCGAGCAGTACTTC. It yields the protein CASSLESSRSTEQYF.

V usage is TRBV19 and J usage is TRBJ2-2; D tentatively fits TRBD1 or TRBD2 (5 bases each). The length of the CDR3 is 16 residues. V was trimmed by 6 bases and J by 2 bases, leaving 16 bases between them. In germline, CDR1 is LNHDA, CDR2 SQIVND (reference sequence). CDR3 bases: TGTGCCAGTAGGTCGCCGGGGCGAGAAAACACCGGGGAGCTGTTTTTT. Translating gives CASRSPGRENTGELFF.

This clonotype was observed at least ten times. This chain connects TRBV7-2 to TRBJ2-1, with D possibly TRBD2 on 6 matching bases. The germline CDR1 and CDR2 sequences are SGHTA and FQGNSA. The V end lost 2 bases, the J end lost 0 bases, and 14 bases lay between the germline ends. CDR3 length: 17 amino acids. For the CDR3, the DNA is TGTGCCAGCAGCTTACATAGCGGCATCTACTCCTACAATGAGCAGTTCTTC. Translation gives CASSLHSGIYSYNEQFF.

This clonotype was picked up a small number of times. The genes are TRBV28 and TRBJ2-7; D remains unclear. In germline, CDR1 is MDHEN, CDR2 SYDVKM. The CDR3 is 15 amino acids. The germline V and J ends were trimmed by 0 bases and 6 bases, with 15 bases remaining between them. CDR3: CASSLWGSAIGEQYF. The CDR3 DNA reads as TGTGCCAGCAGTTTATGGGGGTCGGCTATAGGCGAGCAGTACTTC.

The table lists this clonotype with many counts. The rearrangement joins TRBV5-1 to TRBJ2-3; 7 nucleotides align to TRBD1. The CDR3 contains 14 residues. J lost 2 bases, V lost 3 bases, and 3 bases had no gene match. Germline lookup yields CDR1 SGHRS and CDR2 YFSETQ. The CDR3 is CASSWDRPTDTQYF. Here the CDR3 DNA reads TGCGCCAGCAGCTGGGACAGACCCACAGATACGCAGTATTTT. Together with reference TRBV5-1 and TRBJ2-3, the CDR3 gives the full variable domain: KAGVTQTPRYLIKTRGQQVTLSCSPISGHRSVSWYQQTPGQGLQFLFEYFSETQRNKGNFPGRFSGRQFSNSRSEMNVSTLELGDSALYLCASSWDRPTDTQYFGPGTRLTVL.

This chain links TRBV5-1 with TRBJ2-2; no reliable D call. Trimming removed 0 bases at V and 0 bases at J, with 9 bases between. Germline values: CDR1 SGHRS, CDR2 YFSETQ. The length of the CDR3 is 16 residues. The DNA for the CDR3 is TGCGCCAGCAGCTTGGGGTCCGGCCCGAACACCGGGGAGCTGTTTTTT. This translates into CASSLGSGPNTGELFF.

The chain carries TRBV7-2 and TRBJ1-6; D not certain. The V and J ends lost 5 bases and 9 bases respectively, with 14 bases between them. The germline CDR1 and CDR2 sequences are SGHTA and FQGNSA. The CDR3 spans 14 residues. The CDR3 reads CASSLPGFGSPLHF. The CDR3 region has the DNA TGTGCCAGCAGCCTCCCCGGGTTTGGTTCACCCCTCCACTTT.